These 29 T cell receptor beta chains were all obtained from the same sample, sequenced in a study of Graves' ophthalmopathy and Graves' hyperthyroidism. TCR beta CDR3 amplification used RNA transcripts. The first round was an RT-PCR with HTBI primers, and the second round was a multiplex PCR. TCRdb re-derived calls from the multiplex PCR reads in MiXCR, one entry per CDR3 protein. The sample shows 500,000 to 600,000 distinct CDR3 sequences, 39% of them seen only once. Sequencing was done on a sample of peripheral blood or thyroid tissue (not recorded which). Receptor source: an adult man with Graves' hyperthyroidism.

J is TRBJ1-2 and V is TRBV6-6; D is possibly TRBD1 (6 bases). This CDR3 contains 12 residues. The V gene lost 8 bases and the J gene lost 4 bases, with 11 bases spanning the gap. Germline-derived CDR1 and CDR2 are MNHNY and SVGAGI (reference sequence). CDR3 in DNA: TGTGCCAGCCTGGAGGGGGGCTATGGCTACACCTTC. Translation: CASLEGGYGYTF.

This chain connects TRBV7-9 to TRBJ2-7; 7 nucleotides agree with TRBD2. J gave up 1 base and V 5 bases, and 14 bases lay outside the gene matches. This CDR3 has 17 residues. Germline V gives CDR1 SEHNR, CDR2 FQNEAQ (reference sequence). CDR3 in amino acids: CASSQWGAGPASYEQYF. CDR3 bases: TGTGCCAGCAGCCAGTGGGGAGCGGGACCAGCATCCTACGAGCAGTACTTC.

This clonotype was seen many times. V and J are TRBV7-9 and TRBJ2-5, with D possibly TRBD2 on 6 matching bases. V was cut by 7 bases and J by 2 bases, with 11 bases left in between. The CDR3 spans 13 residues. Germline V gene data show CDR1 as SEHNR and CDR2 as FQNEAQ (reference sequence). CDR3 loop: CASTSGDQETQYF. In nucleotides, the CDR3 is TGTGCCAGCACGTCGGGGGATCAAGAGACCCAGTACTTC. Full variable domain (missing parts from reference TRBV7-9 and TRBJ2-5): DTGVSQNPRHKITKRGQNVTFRCDPISEHNRLYWYRQTLGQGPEFLTYFQNEAQLEKSRLLSDRFSAERPKGSFSTLEIQRTEQGDSAMYLCASTSGDQETQYFGPGTRLLVL.

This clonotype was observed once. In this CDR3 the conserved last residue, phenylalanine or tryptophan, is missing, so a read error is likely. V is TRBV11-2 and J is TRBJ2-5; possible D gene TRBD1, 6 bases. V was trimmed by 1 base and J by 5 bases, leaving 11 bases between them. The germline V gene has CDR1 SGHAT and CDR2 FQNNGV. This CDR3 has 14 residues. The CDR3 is CASSLGLGAETQYL. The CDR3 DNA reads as TGTGCCAGCAGCTTAGGGTTGGGGGCTGAGACCCAGTACCTC.

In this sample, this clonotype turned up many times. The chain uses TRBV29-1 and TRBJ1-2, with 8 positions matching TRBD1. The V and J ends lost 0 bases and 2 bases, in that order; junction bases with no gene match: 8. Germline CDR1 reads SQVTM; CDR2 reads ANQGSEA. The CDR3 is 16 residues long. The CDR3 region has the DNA TGCAGCGTTGAAGATCTCTCTCGGACAGGGAACTATGGCTACACCTTC. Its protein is CSVEDLSRTGNYGYTF.

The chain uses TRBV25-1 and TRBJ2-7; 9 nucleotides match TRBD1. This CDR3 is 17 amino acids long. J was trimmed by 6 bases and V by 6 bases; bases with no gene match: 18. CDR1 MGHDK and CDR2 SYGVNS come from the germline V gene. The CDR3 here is CASSRGRLDRGTLEQYF. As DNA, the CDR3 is TGTGCCAGCAGCCGGGGGAGACTGGACAGGGGCACCCTCGAGCAGTACTTC.

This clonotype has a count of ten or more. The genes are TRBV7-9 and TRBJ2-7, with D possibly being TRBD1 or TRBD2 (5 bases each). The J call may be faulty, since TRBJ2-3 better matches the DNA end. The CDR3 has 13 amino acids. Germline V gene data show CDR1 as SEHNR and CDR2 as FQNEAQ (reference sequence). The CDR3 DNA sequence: TGTGCCAGCAGCTCTCGGGGCCCAGATACGCAGTATTTT. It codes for CASSSRGPDTQYF.

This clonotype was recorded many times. CDR3: CSGPGQGLFEQYF. As DNA, the CDR3 is TGCAGTGGACCGGGACAGGGATTGTTTGAGCAGTACTTC. The chain employs TRBV20-1 and TRBJ2-7; 9 bases are shared with TRBD1. This CDR3 is built from 13 residues. Germline V lookup: CDR1 DFQATT, CDR2 SNEGSKA (reference sequence). With 7 bases clipped from V and 7 bases from J, the junction kept 11 bases outside the gene matches.

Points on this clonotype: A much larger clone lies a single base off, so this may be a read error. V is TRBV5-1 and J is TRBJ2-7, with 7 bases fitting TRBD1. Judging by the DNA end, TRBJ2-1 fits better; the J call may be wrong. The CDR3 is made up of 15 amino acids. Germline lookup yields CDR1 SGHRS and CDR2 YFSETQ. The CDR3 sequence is CTSSAGGSLSREQFF. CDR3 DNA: TGCACCAGCAGCGCAGGGGGTTCCCTTTCTAGGGAGCAGTTCTTC.

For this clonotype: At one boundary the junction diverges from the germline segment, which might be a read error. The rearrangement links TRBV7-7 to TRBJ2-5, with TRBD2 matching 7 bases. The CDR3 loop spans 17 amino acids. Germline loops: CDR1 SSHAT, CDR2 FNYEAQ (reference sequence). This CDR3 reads CASSVAVGEGLLWTQYF. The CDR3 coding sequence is TGTGCTAGCAGCGTTGCAGTAGGGGAGGGCCTCTTATGGACCCAGTACTTC.

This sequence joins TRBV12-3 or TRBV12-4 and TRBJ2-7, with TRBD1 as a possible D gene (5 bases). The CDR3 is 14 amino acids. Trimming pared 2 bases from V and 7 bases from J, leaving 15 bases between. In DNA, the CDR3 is TGTGCCAGCAGTTTACGGCTCCAGGGCAATGAGCAGTACTTC. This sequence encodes CASSLRLQGNEQYF.

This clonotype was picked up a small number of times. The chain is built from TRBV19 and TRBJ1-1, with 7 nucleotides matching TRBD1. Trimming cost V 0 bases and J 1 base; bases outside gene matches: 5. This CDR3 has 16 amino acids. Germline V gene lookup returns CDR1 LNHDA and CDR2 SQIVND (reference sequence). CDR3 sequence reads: CASSIDGGQWNTEAFF. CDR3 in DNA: TGTGCCAGTAGTATAGATGGGGGACAGTGGAACACTGAAGCTTTCTTT.

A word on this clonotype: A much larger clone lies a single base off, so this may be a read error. The CDR3: CSARDYFLPQHF. The DNA of the CDR3 is TGCAGTGCTAGAGATTACTTCCTGCCCCAGCATTTT. This chain joins TRBV20-1 and TRBJ1-5; D ambiguous. Germline V gives CDR1 DFQATT, CDR2 SNEGSKA (reference sequence). This CDR3 has 12 residues. The ends were cut back, 0 bases at V and 9 bases at J, with 9 bases in the middle.

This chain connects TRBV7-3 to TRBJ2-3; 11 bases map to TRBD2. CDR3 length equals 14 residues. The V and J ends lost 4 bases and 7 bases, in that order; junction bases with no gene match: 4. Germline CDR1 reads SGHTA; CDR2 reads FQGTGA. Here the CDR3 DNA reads TGTGCCAGCAGCTCGGGACTAGCGGCGAATACGCAGTATTTT. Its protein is CASSSGLAANTQYF.

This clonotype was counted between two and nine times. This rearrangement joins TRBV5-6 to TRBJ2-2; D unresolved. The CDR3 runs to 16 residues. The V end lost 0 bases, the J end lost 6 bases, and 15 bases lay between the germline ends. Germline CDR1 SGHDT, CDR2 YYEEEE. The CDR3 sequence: CASSLARVLGSGELFF. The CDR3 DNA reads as TGTGCCAGCAGCTTGGCCCGGGTCCTTGGCTCCGGGGAGCTGTTTTTT.

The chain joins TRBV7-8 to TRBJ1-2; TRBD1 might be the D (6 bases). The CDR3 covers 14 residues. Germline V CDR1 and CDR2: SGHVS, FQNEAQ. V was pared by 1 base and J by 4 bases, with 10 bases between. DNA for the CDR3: TGTGCCAGCAGCTTAGTCCTGACAGGCTATGGCTACACCTTC. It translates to CASSLVLTGYGYTF.

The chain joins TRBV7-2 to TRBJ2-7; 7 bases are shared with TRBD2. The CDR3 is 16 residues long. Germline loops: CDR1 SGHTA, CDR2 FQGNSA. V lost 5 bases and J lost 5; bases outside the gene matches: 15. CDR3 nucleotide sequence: TGTGCCAGCAGCACCGCGCAGCCCCCCGCGGGAGACGAGCAGTACTTC. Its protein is CASSTAQPPAGDEQYF.

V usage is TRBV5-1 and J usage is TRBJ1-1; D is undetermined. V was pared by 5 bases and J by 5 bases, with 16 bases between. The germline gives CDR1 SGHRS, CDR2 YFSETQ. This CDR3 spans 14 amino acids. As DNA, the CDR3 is TGCGCCAGCAGTCTCGATACAGCTGGTACTGAAGCTTTCTTT. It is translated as CASSLDTAGTEAFF.

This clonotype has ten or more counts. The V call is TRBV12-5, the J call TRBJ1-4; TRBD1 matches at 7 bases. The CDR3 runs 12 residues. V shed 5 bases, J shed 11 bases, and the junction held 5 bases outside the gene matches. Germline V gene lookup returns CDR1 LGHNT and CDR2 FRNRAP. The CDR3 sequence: CASGLTGDKLFF. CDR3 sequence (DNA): TGTGCTAGTGGTCTAACAGGGGACAAACTGTTTTTT.

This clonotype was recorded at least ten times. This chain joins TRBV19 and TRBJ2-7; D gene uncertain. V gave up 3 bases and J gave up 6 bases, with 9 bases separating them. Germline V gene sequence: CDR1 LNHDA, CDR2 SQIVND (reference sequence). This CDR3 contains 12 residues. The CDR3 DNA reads TGTGCCAGTAGTATCCCCCCGGGCGAGCAGTACTTC. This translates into CASSIPPGEQYF.

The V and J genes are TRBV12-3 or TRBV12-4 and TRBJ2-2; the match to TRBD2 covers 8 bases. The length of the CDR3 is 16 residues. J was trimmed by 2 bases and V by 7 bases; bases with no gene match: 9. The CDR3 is CASNLRGGPNTGELFF. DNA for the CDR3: TGTGCCAGCAACCTTCGCGGGGGGCCCAACACCGGGGAGCTGTTTTTT.

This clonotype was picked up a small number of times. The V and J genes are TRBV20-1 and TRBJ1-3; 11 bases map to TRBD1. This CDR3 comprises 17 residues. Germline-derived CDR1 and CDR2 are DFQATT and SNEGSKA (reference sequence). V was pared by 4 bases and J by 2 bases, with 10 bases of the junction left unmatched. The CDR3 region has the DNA TGCAGTGCTAAAAGGACCGGGACAGGGGGTACTGGAAACACCATATATTTT. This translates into CSAKRTGTGGTGNTIYF.

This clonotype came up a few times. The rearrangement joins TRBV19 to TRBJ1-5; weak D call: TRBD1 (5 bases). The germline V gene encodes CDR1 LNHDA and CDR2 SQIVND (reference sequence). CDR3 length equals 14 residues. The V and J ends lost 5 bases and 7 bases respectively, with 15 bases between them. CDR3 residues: CASSVGRGRQPQHF. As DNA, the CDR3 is TGTGCCAGTAGTGTTGGGAGGGGAAGACAGCCCCAGCATTTT.

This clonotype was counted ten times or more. The CDR3: CASSLSVGGELFF. CDR3 DNA: TGTGCCAGCAGCTTAAGTGTAGGCGGGGAGCTGTTTTTT. The J gene is TRBJ2-2, the V gene TRBV7-3; D is ambiguous. The CDR3 consists of 13 residues. Germline lookup yields CDR1 SGHTA and CDR2 FQGTGA. V lost 1 base and J lost 7, with 7 bases in between.

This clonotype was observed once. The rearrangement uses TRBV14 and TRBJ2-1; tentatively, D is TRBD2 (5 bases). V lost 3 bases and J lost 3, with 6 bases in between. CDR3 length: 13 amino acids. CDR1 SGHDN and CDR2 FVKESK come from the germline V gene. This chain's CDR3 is CASSHGVYNEQFF. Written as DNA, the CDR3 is TGTGCCAGCAGCCACGGGGTCTACAATGAGCAGTTCTTC.

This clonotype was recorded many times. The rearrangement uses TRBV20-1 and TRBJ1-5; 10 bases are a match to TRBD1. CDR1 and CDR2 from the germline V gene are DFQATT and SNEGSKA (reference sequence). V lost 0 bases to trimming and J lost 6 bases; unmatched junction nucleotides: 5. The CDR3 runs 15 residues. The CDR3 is CSARDTTGGFQPQHF. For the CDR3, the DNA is TGCAGTGCTAGAGACACGACAGGGGGCTTTCAGCCCCAGCATTTT.

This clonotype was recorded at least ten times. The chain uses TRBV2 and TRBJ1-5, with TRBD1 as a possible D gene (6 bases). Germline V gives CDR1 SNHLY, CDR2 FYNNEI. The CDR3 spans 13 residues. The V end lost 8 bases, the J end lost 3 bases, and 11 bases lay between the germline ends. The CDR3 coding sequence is TGTGCCAGCGCCCCAGGGGCCAATCAGCCCCAGCATTTT. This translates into CASAPGANQPQHF.

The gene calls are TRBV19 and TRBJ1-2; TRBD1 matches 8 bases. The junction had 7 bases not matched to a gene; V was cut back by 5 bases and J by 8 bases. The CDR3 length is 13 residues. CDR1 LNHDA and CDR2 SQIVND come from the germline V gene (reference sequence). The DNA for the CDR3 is TGTGCCAGTAGTTCACGACAGGGGAGCGGCTACACCTTC. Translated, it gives CASSSRQGSGYTF.

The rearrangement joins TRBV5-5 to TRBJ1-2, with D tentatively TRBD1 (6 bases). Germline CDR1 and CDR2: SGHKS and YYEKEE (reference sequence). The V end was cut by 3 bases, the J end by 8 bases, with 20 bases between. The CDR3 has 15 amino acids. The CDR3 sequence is CASSSGLAGGLGYTF. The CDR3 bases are TGTGCCAGCAGCTCTGGACTAGCGGGGGGGCTCGGCTACACCTTC.